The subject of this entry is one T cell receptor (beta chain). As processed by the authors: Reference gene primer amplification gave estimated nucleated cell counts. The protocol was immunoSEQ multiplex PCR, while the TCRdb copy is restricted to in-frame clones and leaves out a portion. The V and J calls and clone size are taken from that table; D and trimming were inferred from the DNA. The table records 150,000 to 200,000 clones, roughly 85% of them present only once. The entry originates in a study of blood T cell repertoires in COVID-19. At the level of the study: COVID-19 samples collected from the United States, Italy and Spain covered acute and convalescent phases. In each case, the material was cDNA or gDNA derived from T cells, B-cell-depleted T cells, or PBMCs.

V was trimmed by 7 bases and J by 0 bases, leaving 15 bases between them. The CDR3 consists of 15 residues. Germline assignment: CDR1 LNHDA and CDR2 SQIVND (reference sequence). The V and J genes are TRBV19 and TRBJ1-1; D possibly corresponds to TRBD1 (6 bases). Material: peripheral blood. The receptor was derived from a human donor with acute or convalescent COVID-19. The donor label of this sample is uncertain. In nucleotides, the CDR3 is TGTGCCAGTATTCGGGGACATCTCATGAACACTGAAGCTTTCTTT. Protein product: CASIRGHLMNTEAFF. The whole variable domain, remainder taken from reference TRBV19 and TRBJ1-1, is DGGITQSPKYLFRKEGQNVTLSCEQNLNHDAMYWYRQDPGQGLRLIYYSQIVNDFQKGDIAEGYSVSREKKESFPLTVTSAQKNPTAFYLCASIRGHLMNTEAFFGQGTRLTVV.